This T cell receptor (beta chain) is from a study of human T cells and chemical hapten exposure (dated by TCRdb to the early 2020s). Regarding the complete study: For sensitization, 2% DPC in acetone was applied to a roughly 2 cm by roughly 2 cm area of upper inner arm skin. Blood was sampled from patients pre-sensitization (week 0) and at 2, 6 and about 24 weeks after DPC sensitization. Throughout the study period of roughly 24 weeks, patients also received therapeutic DPC doses to the scalp every week. Libraries were combined into a pool for sequencing, and differences in TCR yield between samples came mainly from small differences in library volumes within the pool. For TCR sequencing, blood came from 25 to 35 alopecia patients at anywhere from one to four time points (pre-sensitization, 2, 6 and 24 weeks). Patch testing on the upper back used Finn chambers containing 0.01% DPC, with scoring done after 6 days according to International Contact Dermatitis Research Group standards. Peripheral blood TCR repertoire changes were tracked in vivo in alopecia patients during primary and secondary sensitization to the hapten diphenylcyclopropenone (DPC). The patient cohort, mostly female, included alopecia areata with under or over 50% scalp involvement, alopecia totalis and alopecia universalis. Overall results and qualifications from the work: Repeated subsampling changed both the strength of the expansion versus patch-test correlation and the threshold at which that correlation became significant. DPC sensitization did not change the number of TCRs with a frequency above 1 in 1000, and there was no evidence of changes in global repertoire structure. Alopecia, a presumed autoimmune disease, was present in all patients, so the immune response of the patients might differ from that of healthy individuals. Significantly more large CDR3 similarity clusters were formed by expanded TCRs than by pre-sensitization or healthy control sets, consistent with antigen-driven responses. The number of PT1 expanded TCRs positively correlated with patch test score, significant at thresholds 8, 16 and 32 but not 4.

The sample's time point label is to be understood as: patch test 1, 2 weeks after DPC sensitization. The sample's treatment or condition label is to be understood as: therapeutic diphenylcyclopropenone sensitization with weekly scalp DPC. At each patch-test visit, blood was drawn before the patch test was applied. Patients were eligible if aged 18 to 70, diagnosed with alopecia and judged suitable for DPC therapy, and pregnant patients were excluded. Total RNA was extracted from unfractionated whole blood collected in Tempus Blood RNA tubes. The CDR3, from cysteine to phenylalanine, totals 16 residues. Only the CDR3 part of the read is kept: 48 bases, read in frame from the first base. The germline V gene (reference sequence) yields PRHDT for CDR1 and FYEKMQ for CDR2. For this chain, trimming is 0 bases at the V end and 4 bases at the J end, and the number of junction bases without a gene match is 6.

As to this clonotype: The antigen it recognizes is unknown. There are no base qualities to consult, and no much larger clone falls within one base.

Preparation of the library involved RACE. Sequencing was performed on a NextSeq 500. During library preparation, unique molecular identifiers were attached to individual cDNA molecules so that TCRs could be counted in a quantitative, reproducible way. Each blood RNA sample was used to sequence both TCR alpha and TCR beta chains. From the authors' description of their analysis: Samples had a median of about 96,000 TCRs, with a range from about 23,224 to 690,600. V, J and CDR3 annotation of the TCR reads was performed with the Decombinator software suite. To make PS versus PT1 abundance plots, every sample was subsampled to the same number of TCRs (28,000). Expanded TCRs were defined as absent before sensitization and observed at least eight times at the 2-week time point. Clones were called with MiXCR by TCRdb after fastp trimmed the public reads at Q25, and only in-frame beta chains were retained. Each entry merges the rows of one CDR3 protein and shows their most common DNA and genes. The V and J calls and clone size come from TCRdb's table, not from the authors' own analysis. This sample gives 100,000 or so distinct CDR3 sequences in total; about 10% of them show up just once. Under 4.5% of the sample is taken by the ten largest.

This specimen consisted of whole blood, obtained in connection with sensitization to the hapten diphenylcyclopropenone (DPC). The chain couples TRBV13 to TRBJ2-1, with 7 middle bases fitting TRBD2. This TCR came from a middle-aged woman with alopecia areata. Some clones in this sample may be carry-over from other donors' samples. The CDR3: CASSLGGGSGYNEQFF. The base sequence is TGTGCCAGCAGCTTAGGCGGCGGGAGCGGGTACAATGAGCAGTTCTTC.